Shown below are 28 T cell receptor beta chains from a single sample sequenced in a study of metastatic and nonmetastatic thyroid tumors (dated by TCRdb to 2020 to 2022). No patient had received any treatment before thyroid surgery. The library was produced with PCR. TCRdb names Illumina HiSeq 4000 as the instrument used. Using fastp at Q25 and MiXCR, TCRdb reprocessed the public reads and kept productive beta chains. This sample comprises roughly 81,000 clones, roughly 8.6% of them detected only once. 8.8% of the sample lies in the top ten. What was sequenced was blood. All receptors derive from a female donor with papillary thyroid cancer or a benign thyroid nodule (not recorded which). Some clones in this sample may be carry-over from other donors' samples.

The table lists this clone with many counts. CDR3 DNA sequence: TGTGCCAGCAGTTTCATACCAGTGTACCAAGAGACCCAGTACTTC. This sequence encodes CASSFIPVYQETQYF. The chain links TRBV27 to TRBJ2-5; D unresolved. CDR3 length: 15 residues. The V gene lost 3 bases and the J gene lost 0 bases, with 11 bases spanning the gap. Germline V gene lookup returns CDR1 MNHEY and CDR2 SMNVEV (reference sequence).

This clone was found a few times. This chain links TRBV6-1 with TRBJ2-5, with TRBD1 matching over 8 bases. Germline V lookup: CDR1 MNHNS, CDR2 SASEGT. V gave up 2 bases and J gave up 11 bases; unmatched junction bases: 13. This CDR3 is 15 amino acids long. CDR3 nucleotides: TGTGCCAGCAGTGAAACAGGGGGATCGTTTTACGTTCAGTACTTC. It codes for CASSETGGSFYVQYF.

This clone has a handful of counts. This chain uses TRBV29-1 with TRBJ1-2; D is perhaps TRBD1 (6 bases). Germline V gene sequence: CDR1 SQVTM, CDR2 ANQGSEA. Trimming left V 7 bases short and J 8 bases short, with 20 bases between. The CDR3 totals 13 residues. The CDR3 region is CSGSRGGEWGYTF. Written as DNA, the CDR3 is TGCAGCGGTTCCAGGGGAGGGGAGTGGGGCTACACCTTC. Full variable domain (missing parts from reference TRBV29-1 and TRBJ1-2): SAVISQKPSRDICQRGTSLTIQCQVDSQVTMMFWYRQQPGQSLTLIATANQGSEATYESGFVIDKFPISRPNLTFSTLTVSNMSPEDSSIYLCSGSRGGEWGYTFGSGTRLTVV.

CDR3 bases: TGTGCCAGCAGCTTCTCAGCGAACACTGAAGCTTTCTTT. This encodes CASSFSANTEAFF. V usage is TRBV11-1 and J usage is TRBJ1-1; D call uncertain. Germline V lookup: CDR1 SGHAT, CDR2 FQDESV (reference sequence). With 3 bases removed from V and 1 base from J, the gap between germline ends came to 6 bases. The CDR3 covers 13 residues.

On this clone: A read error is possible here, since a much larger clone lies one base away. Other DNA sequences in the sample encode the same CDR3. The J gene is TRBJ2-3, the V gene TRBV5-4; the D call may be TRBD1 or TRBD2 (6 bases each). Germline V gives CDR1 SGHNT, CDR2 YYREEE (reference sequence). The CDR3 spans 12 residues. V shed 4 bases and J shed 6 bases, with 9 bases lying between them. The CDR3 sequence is CASSGGLDTQYF. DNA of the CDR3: TGTGCCAGCAGCGGGGGGCTGGATACGCAGTATTTT. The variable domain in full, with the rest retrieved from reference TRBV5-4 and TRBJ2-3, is ETGVTQSPTHLIKTRGQQVTLRCSSQSGHNTVSWYQQALGQGPQFIFQYYREEENGRGNFPPRFSGLQFPNYSSELNVNALELDDSALYLCASSGGLDTQYFGPGTRLTVL.

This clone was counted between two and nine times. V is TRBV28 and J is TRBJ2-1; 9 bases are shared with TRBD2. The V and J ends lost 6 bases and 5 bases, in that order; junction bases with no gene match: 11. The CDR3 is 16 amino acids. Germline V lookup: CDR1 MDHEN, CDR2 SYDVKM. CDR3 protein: CASSHLSGRSNNEQFF. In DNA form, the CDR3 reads TGTGCCAGCAGCCACCTCAGCGGGAGGTCGAACAATGAGCAGTTCTTC. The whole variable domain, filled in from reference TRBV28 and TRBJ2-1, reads DVKVTQSSRYLVKRTGEKVFLECVQDMDHENMFWYRQDPGLGLRLIYFSYDVKMKEKGDIPEGYSVSREKKERFSLILESASTNQTSMYLCASSHLSGRSNNEQFFGPGTRLTVL.

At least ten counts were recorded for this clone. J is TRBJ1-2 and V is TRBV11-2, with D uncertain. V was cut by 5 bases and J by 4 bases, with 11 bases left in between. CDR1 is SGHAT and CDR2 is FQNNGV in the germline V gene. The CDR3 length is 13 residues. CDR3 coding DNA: TGTGCCAGCAGCGTAACCGGACTCTATGGCTACACCTTC. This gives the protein CASSVTGLYGYTF.

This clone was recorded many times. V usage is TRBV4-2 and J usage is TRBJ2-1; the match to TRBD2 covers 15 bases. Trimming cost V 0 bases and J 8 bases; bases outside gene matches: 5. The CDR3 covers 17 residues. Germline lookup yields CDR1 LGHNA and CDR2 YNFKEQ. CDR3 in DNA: TGTGCCAGCAGCCAAGAAGGGGGACTAGCGGGGGGCCATGAGCAGTTCTTC. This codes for CASSQEGGLAGGHEQFF.

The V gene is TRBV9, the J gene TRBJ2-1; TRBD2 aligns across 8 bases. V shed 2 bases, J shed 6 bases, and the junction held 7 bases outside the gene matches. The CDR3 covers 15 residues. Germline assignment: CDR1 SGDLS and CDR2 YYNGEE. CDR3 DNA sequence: TGTGCCAGCAGCGTCGAGGGACTAGTCCCCAATGAGCAGTTCTTC. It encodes CASSVEGLVPNEQFF.

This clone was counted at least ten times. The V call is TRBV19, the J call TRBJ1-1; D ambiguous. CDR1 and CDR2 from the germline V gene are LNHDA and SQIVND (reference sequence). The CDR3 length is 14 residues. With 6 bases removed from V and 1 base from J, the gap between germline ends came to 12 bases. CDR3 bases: TGTGCCAGTAGCGCAGGCCGCCCGAACACTGAAGCTTTCTTT. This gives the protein CASSAGRPNTEAFF.

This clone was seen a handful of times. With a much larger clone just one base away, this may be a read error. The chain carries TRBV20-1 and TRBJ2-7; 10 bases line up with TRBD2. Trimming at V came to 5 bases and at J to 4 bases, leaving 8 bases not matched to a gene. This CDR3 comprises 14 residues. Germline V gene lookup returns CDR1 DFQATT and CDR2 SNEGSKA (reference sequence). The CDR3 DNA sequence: TGCAGTGCTCATTTGGTAGCGGGGGGTTACGAGCAGTACTTC. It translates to CSAHLVAGGYEQYF.

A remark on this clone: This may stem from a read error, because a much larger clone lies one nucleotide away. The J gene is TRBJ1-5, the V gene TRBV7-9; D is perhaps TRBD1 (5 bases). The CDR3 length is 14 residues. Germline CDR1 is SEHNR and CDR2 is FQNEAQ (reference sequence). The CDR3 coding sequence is TGTGCCAGCAGCGCTCGACAGAGCAATCGGCCCCAGCATTTT. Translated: CASSARQSNRPQHF.

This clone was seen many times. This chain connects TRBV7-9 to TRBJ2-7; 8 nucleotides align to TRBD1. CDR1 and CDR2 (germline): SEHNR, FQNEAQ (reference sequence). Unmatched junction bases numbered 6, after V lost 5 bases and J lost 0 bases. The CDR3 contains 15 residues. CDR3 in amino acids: CASSATGGSSYEQYF. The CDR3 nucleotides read TGTGCCAGCAGCGCAACAGGGGGGAGCTCCTACGAGCAGTACTTC.

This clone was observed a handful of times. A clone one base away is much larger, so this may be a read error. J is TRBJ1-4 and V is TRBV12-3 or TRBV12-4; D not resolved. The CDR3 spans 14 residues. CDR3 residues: CASRETSTNGKLFF. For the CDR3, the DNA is TGTGCCAGCAGGGAGACATCAACTAATGGAAAACTGTTTTTT.

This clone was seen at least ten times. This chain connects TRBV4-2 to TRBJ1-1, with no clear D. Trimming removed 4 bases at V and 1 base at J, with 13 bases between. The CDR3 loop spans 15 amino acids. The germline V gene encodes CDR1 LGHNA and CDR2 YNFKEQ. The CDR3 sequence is CASSLIRESNTEAFF. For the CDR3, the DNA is TGTGCCAGCAGCCTAATCCGGGAGTCGAACACTGAAGCTTTCTTT.

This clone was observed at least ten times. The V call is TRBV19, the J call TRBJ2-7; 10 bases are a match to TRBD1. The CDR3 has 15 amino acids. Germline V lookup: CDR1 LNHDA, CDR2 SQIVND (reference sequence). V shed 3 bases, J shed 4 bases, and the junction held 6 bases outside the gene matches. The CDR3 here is CASSMGDRGSYEQYF. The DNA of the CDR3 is TGTGCCAGTAGTATGGGGGACAGGGGAAGTTACGAGCAGTACTTC.

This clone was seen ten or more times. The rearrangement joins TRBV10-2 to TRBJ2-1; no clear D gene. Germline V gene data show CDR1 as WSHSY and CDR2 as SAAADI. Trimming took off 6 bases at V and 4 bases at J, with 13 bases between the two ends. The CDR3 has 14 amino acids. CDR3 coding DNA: TGCGCCAGCAGGGAACTATCCGAATACAATGAGCAGTTCTTC. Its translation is CASRELSEYNEQFF.

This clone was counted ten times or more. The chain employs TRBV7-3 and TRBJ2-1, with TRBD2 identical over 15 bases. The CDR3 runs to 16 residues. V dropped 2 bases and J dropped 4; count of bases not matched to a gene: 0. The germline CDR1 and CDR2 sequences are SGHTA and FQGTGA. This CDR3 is CASSLGLAGGYNEQFF. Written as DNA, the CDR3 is TGTGCCAGCAGCTTAGGACTAGCGGGGGGGTACAATGAGCAGTTCTTC.

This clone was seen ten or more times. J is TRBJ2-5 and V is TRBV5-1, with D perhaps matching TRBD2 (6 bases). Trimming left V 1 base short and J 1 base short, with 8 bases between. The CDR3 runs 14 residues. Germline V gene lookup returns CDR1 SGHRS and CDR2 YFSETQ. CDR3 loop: CASSLTSPQETQYF. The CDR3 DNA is TGCGCCAGCAGCTTGACTAGCCCCCAAGAGACCCAGTACTTC.

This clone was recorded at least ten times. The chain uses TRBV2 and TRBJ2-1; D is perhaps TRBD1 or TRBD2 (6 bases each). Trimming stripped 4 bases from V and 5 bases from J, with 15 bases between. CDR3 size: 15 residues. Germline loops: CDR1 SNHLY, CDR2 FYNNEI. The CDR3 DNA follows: TGTGCCAGCAGTGGTGAGAGGGGGGCCCACAATGAGCAGTTCTTC. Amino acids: CASSGERGAHNEQFF.

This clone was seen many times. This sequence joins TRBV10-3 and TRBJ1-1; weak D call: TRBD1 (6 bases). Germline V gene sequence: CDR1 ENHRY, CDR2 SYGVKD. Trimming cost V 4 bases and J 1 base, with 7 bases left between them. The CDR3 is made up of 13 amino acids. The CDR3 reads CAISGTANTEAFF. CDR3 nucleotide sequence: TGTGCCATCAGTGGGACAGCGAACACTGAAGCTTTCTTT.

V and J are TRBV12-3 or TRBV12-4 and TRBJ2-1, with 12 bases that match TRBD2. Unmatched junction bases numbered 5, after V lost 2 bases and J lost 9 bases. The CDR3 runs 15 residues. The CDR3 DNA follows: TGTGCCAGCAGTTTATCGACTAGCGGGGGAATTGAGCAGTTCTTC. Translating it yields CASSLSTSGGIEQFF.

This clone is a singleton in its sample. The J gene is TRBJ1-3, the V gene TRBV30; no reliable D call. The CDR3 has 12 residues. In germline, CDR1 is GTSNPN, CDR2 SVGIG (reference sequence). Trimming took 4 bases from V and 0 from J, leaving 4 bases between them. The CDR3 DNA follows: TGTGCCTGGATTATCTCTGGAAACACCATATATTTT. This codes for CAWIISGNTIYF.

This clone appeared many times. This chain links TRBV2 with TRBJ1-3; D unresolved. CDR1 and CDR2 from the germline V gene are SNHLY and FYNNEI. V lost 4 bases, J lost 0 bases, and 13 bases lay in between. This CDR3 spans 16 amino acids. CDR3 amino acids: CASSGHLKPSGNTIYF. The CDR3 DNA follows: TGTGCCAGCAGTGGTCACCTGAAACCCTCTGGAAACACCATATATTTT.

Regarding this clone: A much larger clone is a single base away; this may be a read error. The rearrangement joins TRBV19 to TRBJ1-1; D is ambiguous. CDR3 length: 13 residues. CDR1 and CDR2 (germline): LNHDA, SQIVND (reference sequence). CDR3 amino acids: CASSFATNTGAFF. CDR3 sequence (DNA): TGTGCCAGTAGTTTCGCAACGAACACTGGAGCTTTCTTT.

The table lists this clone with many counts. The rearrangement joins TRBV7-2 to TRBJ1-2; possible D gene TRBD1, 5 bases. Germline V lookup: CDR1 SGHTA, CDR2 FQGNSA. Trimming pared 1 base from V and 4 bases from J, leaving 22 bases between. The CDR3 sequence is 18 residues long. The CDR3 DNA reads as TGTGCCAGCAGCTTAGTGCGTTTTAACGGGGGGTTAGCCTATGGCTACACCTTC. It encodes CASSLVRFNGGLAYGYTF.

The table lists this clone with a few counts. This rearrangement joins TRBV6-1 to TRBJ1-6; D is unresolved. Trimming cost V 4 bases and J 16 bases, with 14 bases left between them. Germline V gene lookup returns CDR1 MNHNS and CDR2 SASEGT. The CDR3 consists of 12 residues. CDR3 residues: CASSGGTSFLHF. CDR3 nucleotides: TGTGCCAGCAGTGGGGGAACCTCATTTCTCCACTTT.

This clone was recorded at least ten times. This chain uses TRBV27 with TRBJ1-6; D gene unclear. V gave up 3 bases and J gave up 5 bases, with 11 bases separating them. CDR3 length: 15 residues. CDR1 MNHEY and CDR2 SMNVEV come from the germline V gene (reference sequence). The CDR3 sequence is CASSFNRRDNSPLHF. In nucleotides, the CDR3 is TGTGCCAGCAGTTTTAATCGACGTGATAATTCACCCCTCCACTTT.